The source of this T cell receptor beta chain is a study of T cells in localized non-small cell lung cancer. Study-wide points: Adjacent uninvolved lung had the highest clonality, suggesting focused antigen responses. Only one tumor region was sequenced, so heterogeneity remains possible. Researchers found a median around 61 of the top 100 tumor clones in adjacent lung.

Measured with immunoSEQ multiplex PCR; TCRdb has only the in-frame clones, and not every one. The sample lists tens of thousands of clones; roughly 89% were seen once. The germline V and J ends were trimmed by 4 bases and 6 bases, with 16 bases remaining between them. Germline CDR1 is SGHVS and CDR2 is FNYEAQ. The CDR3 has 15 amino acids. As for this clone: Its specificity is not known.

The sequence came from a man aged 40 to 69 with stage I squamous cell lung carcinoma. The sequencing used peripheral blood, collected before any cancer treatment. The V gene is TRBV7-6, the J gene TRBJ2-1; weak D call: TRBD2 (5 bases). The CDR3 DNA reads TGTGCCAGCAGCTCCTACGTACTAGAAGCCAATGAGCAGTTCTTC. This translates into CASSSYVLEANEQFF. Full variable domain (missing parts from reference TRBV7-6 and TRBJ2-1): GAGVSQSPRYKVTKRGQDVALRCDPISGHVSLYWYRQALGQGPEFLTYFNYEAQQDKSGLPNDRFSAERPEGSISTLTIQRTEQRDSAMYRCASSSYVLEANEQFFGPGTRLTVL.